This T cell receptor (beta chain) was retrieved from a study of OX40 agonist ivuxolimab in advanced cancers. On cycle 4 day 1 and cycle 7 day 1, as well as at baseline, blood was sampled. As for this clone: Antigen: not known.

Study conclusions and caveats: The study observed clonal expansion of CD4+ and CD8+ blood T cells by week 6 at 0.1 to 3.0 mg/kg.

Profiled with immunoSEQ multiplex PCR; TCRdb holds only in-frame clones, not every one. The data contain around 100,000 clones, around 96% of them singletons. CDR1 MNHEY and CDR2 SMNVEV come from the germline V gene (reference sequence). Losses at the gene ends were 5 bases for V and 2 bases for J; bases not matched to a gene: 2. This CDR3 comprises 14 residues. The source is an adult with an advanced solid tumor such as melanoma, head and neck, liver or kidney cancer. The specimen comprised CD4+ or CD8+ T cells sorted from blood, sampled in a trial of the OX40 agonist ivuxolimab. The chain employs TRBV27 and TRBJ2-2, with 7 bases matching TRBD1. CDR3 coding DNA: TGTGCCAGCAGTCGACAGGGCAACACCGGGGAGCTGTTTTTT. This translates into CASSRQGNTGELFF.